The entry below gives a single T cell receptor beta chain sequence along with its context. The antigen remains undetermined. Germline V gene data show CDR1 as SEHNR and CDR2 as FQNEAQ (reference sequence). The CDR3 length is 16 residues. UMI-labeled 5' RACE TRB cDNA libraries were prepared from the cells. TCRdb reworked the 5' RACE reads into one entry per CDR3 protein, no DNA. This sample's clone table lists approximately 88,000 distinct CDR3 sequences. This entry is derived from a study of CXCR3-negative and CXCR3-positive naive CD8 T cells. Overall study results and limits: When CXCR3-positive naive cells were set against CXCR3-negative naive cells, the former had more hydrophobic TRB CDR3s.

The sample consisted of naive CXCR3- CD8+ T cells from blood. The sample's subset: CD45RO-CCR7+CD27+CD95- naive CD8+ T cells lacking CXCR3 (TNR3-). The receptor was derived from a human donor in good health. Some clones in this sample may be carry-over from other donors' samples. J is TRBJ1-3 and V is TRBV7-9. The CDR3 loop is CASSLADRGPGNTIYF. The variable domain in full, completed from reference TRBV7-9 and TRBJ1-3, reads DTGVSQNPRHKITKRGQNVTFRCDPISEHNRLYWYRQTLGQGPEFLTYFQNEAQLEKSRLLSDRFSAERPKGSFSTLEIQRTEQGDSAMYLCASSLADRGPGNTIYFGEGSWLTVV.